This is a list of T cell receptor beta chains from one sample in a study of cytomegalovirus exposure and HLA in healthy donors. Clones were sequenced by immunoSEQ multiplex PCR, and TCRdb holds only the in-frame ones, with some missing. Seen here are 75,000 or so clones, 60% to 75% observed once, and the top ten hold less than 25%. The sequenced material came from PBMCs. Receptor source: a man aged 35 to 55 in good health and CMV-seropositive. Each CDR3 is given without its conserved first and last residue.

ASSDLAGGSTDTQY	TRBV6-1	TRBJ2-3
ASSWIDRVHEQY	TRBV19	TRBJ2-7
AWGLNQPQH	TRBV30	TRBJ1-5
ASSSYDRGDQPQH	TRBV6-6	TRBJ1-5
ASSGGPRGGANEKLF	TRBV19	TRBJ1-4
ASSAVGGQNSPLH	TRBV7-3	TRBJ1-6
ASSLAASGGYEQY	TRBV5-1	TRBJ2-7
ASSLTGVHQPQH	TRBV6-6	TRBJ1-5
ASSLRQTEETQY	TRBV2	TRBJ2-5
ASSLNGPTGGYT	TRBV7-2	TRBJ1-2
ASSMEPTGFGANVLT	TRBV5-1	TRBJ2-6
ASSLVIQTQY	TRBV7-2	TRBJ2-5
ASSVSYGANYGYT	TRBV9	TRBJ1-2
ASSLGGTVNEKLF	TRBV7-2	TRBJ1-4
ASSIGDRGRGDTEAF	TRBV19	TRBJ1-1
ARWDRNNEQF	TRBV2	TRBJ2-1
AWSLAGESEQF	TRBV30	TRBJ2-1